This TCR beta chain stems from a study of T cell changes during pregnancy in multiple sclerosis. This clone was found once. Assay: immunoSEQ multiplex PCR; the TCRdb copy retains only in-frame clones and omits some. Among tens of thousands of clones listed, more than 80% were seen once. The CDR3 runs to 15 residues. Germline CDR1 SNHLY, CDR2 FYNNEI. V trimming: 7 bases; J trimming: 9 bases; junction bases outside the gene matches: 12. The sequencing here drew on CD4+ T cells from peripheral blood mononuclear cells, taken before pregnancy. The V call is TRBV2, the J call TRBJ2-3, with 11 bases fitting TRBD2. This TCR derives from a female donor with multiple sclerosis, enrolled in a pregnancy study. CDR3 protein: CASKVSGGAVDTQYF. As DNA, the CDR3 is TGTGCCAGCAAAGTTAGCGGGGGGGCCGTGGACACGCAGTATTTT.